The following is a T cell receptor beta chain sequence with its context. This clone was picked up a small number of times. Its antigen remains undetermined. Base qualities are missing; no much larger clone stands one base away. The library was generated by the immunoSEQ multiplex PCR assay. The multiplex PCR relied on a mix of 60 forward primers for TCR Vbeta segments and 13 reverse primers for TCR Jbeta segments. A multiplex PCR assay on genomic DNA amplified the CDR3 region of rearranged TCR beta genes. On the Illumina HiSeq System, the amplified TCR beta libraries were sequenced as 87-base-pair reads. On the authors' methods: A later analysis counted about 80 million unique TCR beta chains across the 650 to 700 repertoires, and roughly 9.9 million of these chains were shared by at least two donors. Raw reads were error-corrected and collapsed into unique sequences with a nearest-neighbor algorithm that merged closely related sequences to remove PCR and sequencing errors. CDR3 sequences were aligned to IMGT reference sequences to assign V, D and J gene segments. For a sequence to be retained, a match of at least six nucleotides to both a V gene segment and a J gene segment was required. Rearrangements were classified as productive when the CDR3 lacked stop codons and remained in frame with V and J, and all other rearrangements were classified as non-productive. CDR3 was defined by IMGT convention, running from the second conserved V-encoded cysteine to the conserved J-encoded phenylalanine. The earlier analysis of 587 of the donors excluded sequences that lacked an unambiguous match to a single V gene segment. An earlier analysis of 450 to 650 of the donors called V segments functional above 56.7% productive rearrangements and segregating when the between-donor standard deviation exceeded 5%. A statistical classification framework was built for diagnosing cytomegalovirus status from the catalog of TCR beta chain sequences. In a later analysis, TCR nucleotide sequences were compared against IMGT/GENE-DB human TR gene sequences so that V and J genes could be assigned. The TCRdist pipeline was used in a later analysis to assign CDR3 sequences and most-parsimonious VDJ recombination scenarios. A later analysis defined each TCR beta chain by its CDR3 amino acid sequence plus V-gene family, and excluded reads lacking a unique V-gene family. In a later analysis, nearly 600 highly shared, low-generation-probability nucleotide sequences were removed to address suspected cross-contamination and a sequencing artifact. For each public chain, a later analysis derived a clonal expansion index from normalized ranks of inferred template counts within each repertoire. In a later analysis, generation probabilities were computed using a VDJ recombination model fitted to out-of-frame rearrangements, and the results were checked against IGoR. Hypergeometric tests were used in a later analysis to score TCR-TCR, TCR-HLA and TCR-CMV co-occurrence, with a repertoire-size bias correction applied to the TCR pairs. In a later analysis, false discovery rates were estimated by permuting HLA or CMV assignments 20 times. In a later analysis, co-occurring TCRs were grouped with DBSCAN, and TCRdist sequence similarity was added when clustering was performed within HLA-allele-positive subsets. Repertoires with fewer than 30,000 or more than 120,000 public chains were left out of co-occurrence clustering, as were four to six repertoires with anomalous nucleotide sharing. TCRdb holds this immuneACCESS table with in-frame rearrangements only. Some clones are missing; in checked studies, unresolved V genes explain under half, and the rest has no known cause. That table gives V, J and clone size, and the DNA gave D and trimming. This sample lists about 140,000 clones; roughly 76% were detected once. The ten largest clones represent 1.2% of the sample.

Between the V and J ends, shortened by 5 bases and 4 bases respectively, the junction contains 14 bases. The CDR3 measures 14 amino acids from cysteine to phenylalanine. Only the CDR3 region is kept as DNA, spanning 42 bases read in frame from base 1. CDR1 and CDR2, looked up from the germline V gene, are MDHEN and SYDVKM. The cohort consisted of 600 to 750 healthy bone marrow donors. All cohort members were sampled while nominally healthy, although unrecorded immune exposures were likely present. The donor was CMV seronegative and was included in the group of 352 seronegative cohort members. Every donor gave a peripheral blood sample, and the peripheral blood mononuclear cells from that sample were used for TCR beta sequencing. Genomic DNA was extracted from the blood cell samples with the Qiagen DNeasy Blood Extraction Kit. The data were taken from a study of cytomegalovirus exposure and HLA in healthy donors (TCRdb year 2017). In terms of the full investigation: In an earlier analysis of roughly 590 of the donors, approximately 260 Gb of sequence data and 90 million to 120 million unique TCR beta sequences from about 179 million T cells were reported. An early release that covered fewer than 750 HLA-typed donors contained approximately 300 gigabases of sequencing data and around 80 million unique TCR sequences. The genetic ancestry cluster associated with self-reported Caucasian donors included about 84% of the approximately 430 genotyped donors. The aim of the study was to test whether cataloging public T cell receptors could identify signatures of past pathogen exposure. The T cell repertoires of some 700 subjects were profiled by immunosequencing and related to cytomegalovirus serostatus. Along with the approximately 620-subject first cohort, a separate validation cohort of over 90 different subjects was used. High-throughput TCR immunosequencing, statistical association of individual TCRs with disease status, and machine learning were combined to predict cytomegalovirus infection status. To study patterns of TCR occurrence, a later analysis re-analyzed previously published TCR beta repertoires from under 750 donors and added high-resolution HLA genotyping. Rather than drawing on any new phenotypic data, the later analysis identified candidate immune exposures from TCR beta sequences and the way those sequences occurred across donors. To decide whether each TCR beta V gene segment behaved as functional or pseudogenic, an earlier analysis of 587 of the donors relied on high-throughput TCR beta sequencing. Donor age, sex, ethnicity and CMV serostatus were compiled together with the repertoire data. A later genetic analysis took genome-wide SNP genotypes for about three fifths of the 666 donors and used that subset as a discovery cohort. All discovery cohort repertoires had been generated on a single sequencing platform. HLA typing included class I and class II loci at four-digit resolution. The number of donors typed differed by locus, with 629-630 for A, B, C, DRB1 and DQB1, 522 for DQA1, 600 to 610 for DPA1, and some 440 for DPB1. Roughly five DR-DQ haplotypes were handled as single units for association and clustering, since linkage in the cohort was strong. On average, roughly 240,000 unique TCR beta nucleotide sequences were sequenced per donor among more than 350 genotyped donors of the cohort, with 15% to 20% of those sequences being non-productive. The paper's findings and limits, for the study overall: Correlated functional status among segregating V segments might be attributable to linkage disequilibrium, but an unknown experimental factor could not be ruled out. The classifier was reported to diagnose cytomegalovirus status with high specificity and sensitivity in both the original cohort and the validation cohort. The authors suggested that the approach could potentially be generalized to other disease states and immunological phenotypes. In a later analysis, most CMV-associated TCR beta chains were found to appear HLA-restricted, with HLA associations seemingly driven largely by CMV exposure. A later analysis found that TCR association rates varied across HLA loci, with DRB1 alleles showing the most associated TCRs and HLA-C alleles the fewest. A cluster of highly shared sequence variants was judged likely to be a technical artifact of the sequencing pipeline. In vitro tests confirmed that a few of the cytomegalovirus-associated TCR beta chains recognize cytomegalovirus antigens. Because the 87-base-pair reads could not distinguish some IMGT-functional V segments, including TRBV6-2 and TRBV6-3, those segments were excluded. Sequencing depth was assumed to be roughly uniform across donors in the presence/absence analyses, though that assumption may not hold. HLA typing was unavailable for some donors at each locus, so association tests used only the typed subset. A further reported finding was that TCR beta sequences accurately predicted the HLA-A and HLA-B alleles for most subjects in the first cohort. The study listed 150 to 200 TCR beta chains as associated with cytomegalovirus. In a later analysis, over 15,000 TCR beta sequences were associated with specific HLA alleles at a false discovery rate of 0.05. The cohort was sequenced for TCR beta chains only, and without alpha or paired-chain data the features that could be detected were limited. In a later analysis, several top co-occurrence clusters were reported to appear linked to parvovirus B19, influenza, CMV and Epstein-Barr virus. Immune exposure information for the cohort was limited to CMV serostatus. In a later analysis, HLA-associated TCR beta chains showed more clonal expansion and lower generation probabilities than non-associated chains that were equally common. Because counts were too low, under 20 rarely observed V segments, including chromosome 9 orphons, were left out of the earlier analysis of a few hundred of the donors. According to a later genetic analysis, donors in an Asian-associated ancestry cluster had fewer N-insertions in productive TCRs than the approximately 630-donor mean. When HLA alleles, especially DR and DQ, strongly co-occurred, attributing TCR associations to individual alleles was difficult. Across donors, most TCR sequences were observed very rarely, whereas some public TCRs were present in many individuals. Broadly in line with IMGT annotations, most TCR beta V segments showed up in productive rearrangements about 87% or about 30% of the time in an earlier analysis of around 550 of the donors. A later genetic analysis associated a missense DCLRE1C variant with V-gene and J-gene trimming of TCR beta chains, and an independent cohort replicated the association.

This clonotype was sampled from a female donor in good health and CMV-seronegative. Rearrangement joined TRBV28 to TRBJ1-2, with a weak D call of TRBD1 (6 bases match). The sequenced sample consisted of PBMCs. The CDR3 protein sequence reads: CASSKQGSGYGYTF. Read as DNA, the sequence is TGTGCCAGCAGTAAACAGGGCTCGGGCTATGGCTACACCTTC.